This record looks at one T cell receptor beta chain sequence and its context. Its antigen is as yet unknown. An end of the junction differs from the germline gene, which may be a read error. The CDR3 sequence is 11 residues long. RNA was extracted from bulk tissue without any cell sorting. This non-tumor lung sample came from over 3 cm beyond the tumor edge. Between August and November 2014, newly diagnosed, chemotherapy-naive lung cancer patients underwent thoracic surgery in China. The sample is drawn from a study of tumor and adjacent non-tumor tissue in lung cancer. Study-level results: Top 100 clones took a larger repertoire share in normal lung.

Three rounds of nested PCR, following a modified ARM-PCR protocol, produced the TCRbeta library. TCRdb passed the multiplex PCR reads through MiXCR, listing each CDR3 protein once. Seen here are some 100,000 distinct CDR3 sequences, 80% observed once, and the top ten hold under 40%. The sequenced sample consisted of distant non-tumor lung tissue. This TCR was recovered from a man between 60 and 75 years old with small cell lung cancer. V gene TRBV12-3 or TRBV12-4 combines with J gene TRBJ2-3; unclear D gene. The CDR3 loop is CPSSLTDMEYF. The CDR3 DNA reads TGTCCCAGCAGTTTAACAGATATGGAGTATTTT.